The 8 T cell receptor beta chains below were found in one sample sequenced in a study of immune evolution from preneoplasia to lung adenocarcinoma (dated by TCRdb to the early 2020s). Library prep was done by the immunoSEQ multiplex PCR assay. TCRdb took over this immuneACCESS table, retaining in-frame rearrangements with V and J assigned. Such tables are incomplete; in checked studies, under half of the missing clones stem from an unresolved V gene, and the remainder is unexplained. Here the sample has around 6,100 clones; more than 80% occur a single time. The ten largest clones take up over 4% of the sample. Sequenced: FFPE invasive lung adenocarcinoma tissue. Sample cell subset or site, as interpreted from the label and publication: frankly invasive lung adenocarcinoma (ADC). These receptors were taken from a person aged 50 or older with lung adenocarcinoma.

This clone was seen a handful of times. This sequence joins TRBV30 and TRBJ1-1; possibly TRBD1 for D (5 bases). Trimming pared 5 bases from V and 4 bases from J, leaving 20 bases between. The germline gives CDR1 GTSNPN, CDR2 SVGIG (reference sequence). This CDR3 spans 15 amino acids. Here the CDR3 reads CAWAHRGGESTEAFF. The CDR3 nucleotides read TGTGCCTGGGCCCATCGTGGGGGGGAGAGCACTGAAGCTTTCTTT.

The chain couples TRBV4-1 to TRBJ2-1; 13 bases map to TRBD2. This CDR3 comprises 20 residues. Germline V gene data show CDR1 as MGHRA and CDR2 as YSYEKL. Trimming cost V 3 bases and J 4 bases; bases outside gene matches: 15. CDR3 bases: TGCGCCAGCAGCCATCTCGGACTAGCGGGAGCCCGACAGGGTTACAATGAGCAGTTCTTC. Translated: CASSHLGLAGARQGYNEQFF.

The chain couples TRBV7-2 to TRBJ2-1; 9 bases map to TRBD2. The CDR3 has 15 residues. With V trimmed by 5 bases and J by 5 bases, 7 bases remained unmatched. Germline CDR1 is SGHTA and CDR2 is FQGNSA. Written as DNA, the CDR3 is TGTGCCAGCAGCCCAGGGATAGCGGGAGACAATGAGCAGTTCTTC. Translating gives CASSPGIAGDNEQFF.

The rearrangement joins TRBV5-1 to TRBJ2-2; 8 nucleotides line up with TRBD1. Trimming cost V 4 bases and J 2 bases; bases outside gene matches: 4. The CDR3 runs 15 residues. The germline V gene encodes CDR1 SGHRS and CDR2 YFSETQ. CDR3 sequence (DNA): TGCGCCAGCAGCAGAGGACAGGGAAACACCGGGGAGCTGTTTTTT. Translated: CASSRGQGNTGELFF.

This chain links TRBV4-1 with TRBJ1-5; D uncertain. Looked up from germline, CDR1 is MGHRA and CDR2 is YSYEKL. This CDR3 contains 14 residues. V was clipped by 1 base and J by 4 bases, with 8 bases between them. In nucleotides, the CDR3 is TGCGCCAGCAGCCAAGGGTCCGGGAATCAGCCCCAGCATTTT. Its translation is CASSQGSGNQPQHF.

This CDR3 reads CASSLPGETQYF. For the CDR3, the DNA is TGTGCCAGCAGTTTACCCGGCGAGACCCAGTACTTC. V usage is TRBV27 and J usage is TRBJ2-5; the D is unclear. This CDR3 has 12 residues. Trimming left V 2 bases short and J 5 bases short, with 6 bases between. CDR1 MNHEY and CDR2 SMNVEV come from the germline V gene (reference sequence).

The V gene is TRBV18, the J gene TRBJ2-3, with a tentative D call TRBD2 (6 bases). V lost 4 bases, J lost 6 bases, and 17 bases lay in between. CDR1 is KGHSH, CDR2 LQKENI, per germline. This CDR3 has 15 amino acids. The CDR3 DNA reads as TGTGCCAGCTCACGAGAGACTAGTCTCGGGGATACGCAGTATTTT. This sequence encodes CASSRETSLGDTQYF. The entire variable domain, with the rest obtained from reference TRBV18 and TRBJ2-3, is as follows: NAGVMQNPRHLVRRRGQEARLRCSPMKGHSHVYWYRQLPEEGLKFMVYLQKENIIDESGMPKERFSAEFPKEGPSILRIQQVVRGDSAAYFCASSRETSLGDTQYFGPGTRLTVL.

CDR3 bases: TGTGCCAGCAGTTCAGGGGCGTCCGCCGGGGAGCTGTTTTTT. Translation gives CASSSGASAGELFF. The chain carries TRBV28 and TRBJ2-2; TRBD1 might be the D (6 bases). Trimming left V 4 bases short and J 6 bases short, with 12 bases between. The CDR3 loop spans 14 amino acids. Germline CDR1 reads MDHEN; CDR2 reads SYDVKM.